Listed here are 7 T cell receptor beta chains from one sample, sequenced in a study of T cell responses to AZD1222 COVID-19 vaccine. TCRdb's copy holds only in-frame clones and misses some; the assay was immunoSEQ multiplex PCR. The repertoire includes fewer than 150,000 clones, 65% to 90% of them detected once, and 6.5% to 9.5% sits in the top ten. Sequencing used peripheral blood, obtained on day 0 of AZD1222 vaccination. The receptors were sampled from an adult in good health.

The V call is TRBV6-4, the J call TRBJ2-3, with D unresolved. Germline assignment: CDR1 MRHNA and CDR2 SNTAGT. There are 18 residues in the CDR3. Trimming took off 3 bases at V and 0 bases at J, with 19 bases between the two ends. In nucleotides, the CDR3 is TGTGCCAGCAGTGAGAGGTACGCTGAGGCCGCAAGCACAGATACGCAGTATTTT. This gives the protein CASSERYAEAASTDTQYF.

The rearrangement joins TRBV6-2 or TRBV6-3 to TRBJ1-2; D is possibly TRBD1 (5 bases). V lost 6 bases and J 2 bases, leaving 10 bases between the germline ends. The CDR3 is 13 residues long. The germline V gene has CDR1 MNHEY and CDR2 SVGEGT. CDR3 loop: CASSHQGNYGYTF. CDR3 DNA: TGTGCCAGCAGCCACCAGGGAAACTATGGCTACACCTTC.

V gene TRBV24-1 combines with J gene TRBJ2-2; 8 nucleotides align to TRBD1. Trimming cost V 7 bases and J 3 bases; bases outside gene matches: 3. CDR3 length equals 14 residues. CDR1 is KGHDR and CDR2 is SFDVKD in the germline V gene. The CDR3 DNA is TGTGCCACCAGCCCGGACAGGGACACCGGGGAGCTGTTTTTT. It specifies CATSPDRDTGELFF.

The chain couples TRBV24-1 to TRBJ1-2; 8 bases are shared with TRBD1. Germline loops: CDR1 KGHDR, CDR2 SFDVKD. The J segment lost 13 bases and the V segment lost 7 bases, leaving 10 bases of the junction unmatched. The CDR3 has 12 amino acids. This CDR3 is CATSPGQGTVTF. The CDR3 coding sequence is TGTGCCACCAGCCCCGGACAGGGAACGGTCACCTTC.

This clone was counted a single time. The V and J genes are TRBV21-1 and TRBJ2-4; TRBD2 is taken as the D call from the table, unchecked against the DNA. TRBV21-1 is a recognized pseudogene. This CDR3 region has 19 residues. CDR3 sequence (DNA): TGTGCCAGCAGCAAAGCGCGGACAGCGGGAGATGGATCCAAAAACATTCAGTACTTC. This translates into CASSKARTAGDGSKNIQYF.

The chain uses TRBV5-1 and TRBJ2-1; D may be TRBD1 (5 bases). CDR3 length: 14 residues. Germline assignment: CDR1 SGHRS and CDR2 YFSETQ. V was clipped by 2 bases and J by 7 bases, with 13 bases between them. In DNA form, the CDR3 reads TGCGCCAGCAGCTTATCCCTCCAGGGAAATGAGCAGTTCTTC. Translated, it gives CASSLSLQGNEQFF.

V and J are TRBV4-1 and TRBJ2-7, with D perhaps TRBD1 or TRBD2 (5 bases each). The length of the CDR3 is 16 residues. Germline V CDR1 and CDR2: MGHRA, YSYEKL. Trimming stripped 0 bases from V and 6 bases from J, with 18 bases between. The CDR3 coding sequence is TGCGCCAGCAGCCAAGATTCCGGGGCACAACGAGGCGAGCAGTACTTC. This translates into CASSQDSGAQRGEQYF.